These T cell receptor beta chains were read from a single sample in a study of blood T cells in healthy people across ages. TCRdb ran MiXCR on the 5' RACE reads and lists one entry per CDR3 protein. The table has about 750,000 distinct CDR3 sequences, 50% to 65% seen once. The sample was blood. The receptors stem from a man older than 75 in good health. The CDR3 runs from the conserved cysteine through the conserved F or W. A D gene is named only where the DNA matches it firmly. For some rows the clone size is stated as once, few or many, or as a class when expanded; others skip it.

V gene: TRBV3-1; clone size: NA; J gene: TRBJ2-3; D gene: TRBD2; CDR3 protein: CASSRASGNTDTQYF; CDR3 DNA: TGTGCCAGCAGCCGAGCTAGCGGAAACACAGATACGCAGTATTTT
V gene: TRBV6-2/TRBV6-3; clone size: few; J gene: TRBJ2-1; D gene: TRBD2; CDR3 protein: CASSYSPTSGVNNEQFF; CDR3 DNA: TGTGCCAGCAGTTACTCGCCAACTAGCGGGGTAAACAATGAGCAGTTCTTC
V gene: TRBV2; clone size: few; J gene: TRBJ2-3; D gene: TRBD2; CDR3 protein: CASKRGLAGTDTQYF; CDR3 DNA: TGTGCCAGCAAGCGGGGACTAGCGGGCACAGATACGCAGTATTTT
V gene: TRBV9; clone size: NA; J gene: TRBJ2-5; D gene: NA; CDR3 protein: CASSSGAVIQETQYF; CDR3 DNA: TGTGCCAGCAGCTCCGGGGCAGTCATCCAAGAGACCCAGTACTTC
V gene: TRBV10-3; clone size: NA; J gene: TRBJ2-7; D gene: NA; CDR3 protein: CAISARDGYYEQYF; CDR3 DNA: TGTGCCATCAGTGCACGGGACGGATACTACGAGCAGTACTTC
V gene: TRBV25-1; clone size: few; J gene: TRBJ2-6; D gene: NA; CDR3 protein: CASSGLLPSGANVLTF; CDR3 DNA: TGTGCCAGCAGTGGCTTATTGCCATCTGGGGCCAACGTCCTGACTTTC
V gene: TRBV12-3/TRBV12-4; clone size: few; J gene: TRBJ1-1; D gene: NA; CDR3 protein: CASSFNPGITEAFF; CDR3 DNA: TGTGCCAGCAGCTTTAACCCAGGTATCACTGAAGCTTTCTTT
V gene: TRBV5-1; clone size: few; J gene: TRBJ2-1; D gene: NA; CDR3 protein: CASSPRDPLEQFF; CDR3 DNA: TGCGCCAGCAGCCCCAGGGACCCCTTGGAGCAGTTCTTC
V gene: TRBV11-1; clone size: NA; J gene: TRBJ2-7; D gene: TRBD2; CDR3 protein: CASSREAGTSVDEQYF; CDR3 DNA: TGTGCCAGCAGCAGAGAAGCCGGGACTAGCGTAGACGAGCAGTACTTC
V gene: TRBV6-1; clone size: NA; J gene: TRBJ2-5; D gene: TRBD1; CDR3 protein: CASRGGRDRLTETQYF; CDR3 DNA: TGTGCCAGCAGGGGGGGCCGGGACAGGCTCACAGAGACCCAGTACTTC